This T cell receptor beta chain was documented in a study of human T cells and chemical hapten exposure. Study context: It was small differences in pooled library volume that mainly caused per-sample TCR yields to vary. Study results and limitations: After DPC sensitization, TCRs above 1 in 1000 frequency showed no change.

Extraction of total RNA was performed on unfractionated whole blood. This clonotype was seen ten or more times. The antigen is undetermined. As the library was built, unique molecular identifiers were attached to individual cDNA molecules. Original processing methods: There were a median of around 100,000 TCRs per sample, with a range from roughly 20,000 to 750,000. MiXCR, run by TCRdb on the 5' RACE reads, gives a single entry per CDR3 protein. The V and J calls and clone size are TCRdb's, not the authors'. The repertoire holds about 140,000 distinct CDR3 sequences, with 4.1% as singletons. The germline CDR1 and CDR2 sequences are SEHNR and FQNEAQ (reference sequence). This CDR3 is 14 amino acids long. V was pared by 2 bases and J by 8 bases, with 6 bases of the junction left unmatched.

The sequence was collected from a female donor in good health. The rearrangement joins TRBV7-9 to TRBJ1-2; 9 bases map to TRBD1. CDR3 bases: TGTGCCAGCAGCTTACTGGGACAGGGAGAAGGCTACACCTTC. It is translated as CASSLLGQGEGYTF.